This TCR beta chain was sequenced in a study of blood T cell repertoires in COVID-19. Study background: Both acute and convalescent COVID-19 samples were obtained from the United States, Italy and Spain. T cells, B-cell-depleted T cells, or PBMCs provided the cDNA or gDNA that served as material.

The germline gives CDR1 SEHNR, CDR2 FQNEAQ (reference sequence). Trimming cost V 1 base and J 10 bases, with 8 bases left between them. The CDR3 has 13 residues. Authors' methods: Counts of nucleated cells, estimated from reference gene primer amplification, were obtained. The method was immunoSEQ multiplex PCR; TCRdb's version includes in-frame clones alone and lacks a portion of them. V and J calls and clone size are as listed in that table; D and trimming were resolved from the DNA. The data show fewer than 20,000 clones, about four fifths seen once. The chain employs TRBV7-9 and TRBJ1-6, with D maybe TRBD1 (6 bases). The sequence was collected from an older man with active COVID-19. The sequenced sample consisted of peripheral blood. The CDR3: CASSLGQESPLHF. In nucleotides, the CDR3 is TGTGCCAGCAGCTTAGGACAGGAGTCACCCCTCCACTTT.